This T cell receptor (beta chain) was recovered during a study of blood T cell repertoires in COVID-19. Across the study: Both acute and convalescent COVID-19 samples were obtained from the United States, Italy and Spain. PBMCs, B-cell-depleted T cells, or T cells were the source of the cDNA or gDNA that made up the material.

In the authors' workflow: Reference gene primer amplification yielded estimated nucleated cell counts. Clones were read by immunoSEQ multiplex PCR, and TCRdb kept only the in-frame ones, dropping some. The DNA was the basis for D and trimming; V, J and clone size are from that table. The sample records 200,000 to 250,000 clones, about 88% being singletons. This CDR3 is 16 amino acids long. Germline CDR1 SGHVS, CDR2 FQNEAQ. Deletions cut 2 bases from V and 3 bases from J, with 13 bases between. The sequence was collected from a woman aged 40 to 49 with acute or convalescent COVID-19. Material for sequencing was peripheral blood. The chain employs TRBV7-8 and TRBJ1-4; D possibly corresponds to TRBD1 (6 bases). The CDR3 nucleotides are TGTGCCAGCAGCTTAACAGGGCGAAGGGCTAATGAAAAACTGTTTTTT. It specifies CASSLTGRRANEKLFF.